Listed below are T cell receptor beta chains from one sample, sequenced in a study of CXCR3-negative and CXCR3-positive naive CD8 T cells. TCRdb reprocessed the 5' RACE reads, with one entry per CDR3 protein and no DNA. The repertoire table contains approximately 100,000 distinct CDR3 sequences. Sequencing was done on a sample of naive CXCR3- CD8+ T cells from blood. Receptors were obtained from a human donor in good health. Some clones in this sample may be carry-over from other donors' samples. The CDR3 runs from the conserved cysteine through the conserved F or W.

v_gene	j_gene	CDR3aa
TRBV12-5	TRBJ2-7	CASGYPRGYYYEQYF
TRBV7-8	TRBJ1-4	CASSLRQMGEKLFF
TRBV3-1	TRBJ2-7	CASSPGRYEQYF
TRBV12-3/TRBV12-4	TRBJ2-3	CASSSWERGTDTQYF
TRBV7-9	TRBJ1-1	CASRQVGAEAFF
TRBV29-1	TRBJ2-7	CSFTPPDRGYEQYF
TRBV7-9	TRBJ2-3	CASSPGPGVSDTQYF
TRBV9	TRBJ2-7	CASSAGDRGPPYEQYF
TRBV12-3/TRBV12-4	TRBJ2-7	CASSFSSGRAREQYF
TRBV7-2	TRBJ1-5	CASSAGGYQPQHF
TRBV27	TRBJ1-2	CASSLSPASGYTF
TRBV13	TRBJ2-3	CASSSSGGAGTDTQYF
TRBV6-9	TRBJ2-1	CASSSRTSGSEPYNEQFF
TRBV4-1	TRBJ2-1	CASSQGPRYNEQFF
TRBV5-5	TRBJ1-1	CASSPDRGASSWTEAFF
TRBV3-1	TRBJ1-1	CASSPQFSADTEAFF
TRBV4-3	TRBJ2-7	CATNPSARRAHEQYF
TRBV11-3	TRBJ2-7	CASSFGSFGFGEQYF
TRBV15	TRBJ2-5	CATSDSGRGETQYF
TRBV6-5	TRBJ2-4	CASRSQAAKNIQYF
TRBV27	TRBJ2-7	CASSSLLSYEQYF
TRBV29-1	TRBJ1-2	CSVVQGPGYTF
TRBV7-9	TRBJ1-5	CASSLPGNQPQHF
TRBV25-1	TRBJ2-2	CASSSLPGTEPYQNTGELFF
TRBV10-3	TRBJ1-2	CAIKGTENYGYTF
TRBV29-1	TRBJ2-7	CSVRGLAAESYEQYF
TRBV28	TRBJ2-3	CASSPSTGHTDTQYF
TRBV27	TRBJ1-2	CASSFSAKNYGYTF
TRBV13	TRBJ1-2	CASSPGRTGNNYGYTF
TRBV5-1	TRBJ2-7	CASSLAQRGPTYEQYF
TRBV7-9	TRBJ1-1	CASSFLSGGWNTEAFF
TRBV10-3	TRBJ2-3	CAISLHTDTQYF
TRBV7-7	TRBJ2-7	CASSLGVTAYEQYF
TRBV13	TRBJ2-2	CASSLGALGELFF
TRBV9	TRBJ1-1	CASSAQGMNTEAFF
TRBV12-3/TRBV12-4	TRBJ2-1	CASSFNLLGDEQFF
TRBV6-5	TRBJ2-1	CASGQGQPNEQFF
TRBV29-1	TRBJ2-1	CSVARSLNNEQFF
TRBV15	TRBJ2-3	CATSRVPGQGADTQYF
TRBV6-2/TRBV6-3	TRBJ2-2	CASSYVQNTGELFF
TRBV12-3/TRBV12-4	TRBJ2-2	CASSPPPRRLANTGELFF
TRBV28	TRBJ1-1	CASSLYSEAFF
TRBV6-2/TRBV6-3	TRBJ2-1	CASSRGLSGPYNEQFF
TRBV28	TRBJ2-7	CASSTGFGFKSYEQYF
TRBV28	TRBJ2-7	CASIDWGEQYF
TRBV20-1	TRBJ2-1	CSARRDGDYNEQFF